The TCR beta chain described here comes from a study of cytomegalovirus exposure and HLA in healthy donors. Study-wide background: Prior work identified 120 million or so unique TCR beta sequences in approximately 180 million T cells. Study outcomes and limitations: Sequencing likely generated an artifact that appeared as a cluster of highly shared sequence variants. As confirmed in vitro, a few CMV-associated chains were specific for CMV antigens.

About this clone: The antigen is undetermined.

PCR employed 60 Vbeta and 13 Jbeta primers. The protocol was immunoSEQ multiplex PCR, while the TCRdb copy is restricted to in-frame clones and leaves out a portion. There are about 120,000 clones in the sample; over 65% occur only once, and about 20% lies in the top ten. CDR1 and CDR2 (germline): MNHEY, SMNVEV (reference sequence). The CDR3 runs 13 residues. V was shortened by 11 bases and J by 1 base, with 15 bases between the two germline ends. This receptor was taken from a man between 18 and 29 years old in good health and CMV-seropositive. Sequencing used PBMCs. V gene TRBV27 combines with J gene TRBJ2-7; D unclear. CDR3 sequence: CAPPGPPSYEQYF. For the CDR3, the DNA is TGTGCCCCCCCTGGGCCTCCTTCCTACGAGCAGTACTTC.